These 6 T cell receptor beta chains came from one sample sequenced in a study of blood T cell repertoires in COVID-19. Using immunoSEQ multiplex PCR, the repertoire was profiled, and TCRdb retains in-frame clones only, with some absent. The repertoire holds about 300,000 clones, with about 85% as singletons. Sequencing was done on a sample of PBMCs or T cells enriched from blood (not recorded which). All receptors come from a woman aged 45 to 65 who had recovered from COVID-19.

V gene TRBV30 combines with J gene TRBJ2-5, with TRBD1 matching over 12 bases. V trimming: 5 bases; J trimming: 5 bases; junction bases outside the gene matches: 6. CDR3 size: 14 residues. CDR1 GTSNPN and CDR2 SVGIG come from the germline V gene (reference sequence). CDR3 sequence (DNA): TGTGCCTGGGACCGGGACAGGGGGCCTGAGACCCAGTACTTC. Encoded protein: CAWDRDRGPETQYF.

The chain links TRBV4-1 to TRBJ1-1; D gene ambiguous. Trimming removed 1 base from V and 8 bases from J, with 5 bases in between. CDR3 length equals 11 residues. The germline V gene encodes CDR1 MGHRA and CDR2 YSYEKL. The DNA of the CDR3 is TGCGCCAGCAGCCAAGCTAGAGAAGCTTTCTTT. This sequence encodes CASSQAREAFF.

The rearrangement joins TRBV27 to TRBJ1-6; 8 nucleotides agree with TRBD1. This CDR3 has 18 residues. With V trimmed by 4 bases and J by 9 bases, 17 bases remained unmatched. CDR1 MNHEY and CDR2 SMNVEV come from the germline V gene (reference sequence). The chain's CDR3 is CASSSAKQGGGRASPLHF. The CDR3, as DNA: TGTGCCAGCAGTTCTGCAAAACAGGGGGGAGGGAGGGCTTCACCCCTCCACTTT.

V usage is TRBV2 and J usage is TRBJ1-6, with TRBD1 as a possible D gene (5 bases). Germline-derived CDR1 and CDR2 are SNHLY and FYNNEI. This CDR3 is built from 15 residues. With 6 bases removed from V and 9 bases from J, the gap between germline ends came to 18 bases. Here the CDR3 reads CASSPAGDGGSPLHF. CDR3 DNA sequence: TGTGCCAGCAGCCCCGCGGGGGATGGGGGTTCACCCCTCCACTTT.

This clone was recorded once. CDR3: CASRVDSQNSPLHF. DNA for the CDR3: TGTGCCAGTAGGGTGGACAGCCAAAATTCACCCCTCCACTTT. The chain links TRBV19 to TRBJ1-6, with a tentative D call TRBD1 (6 bases). From germline, CDR1 is LNHDA and CDR2 SQIVND (reference sequence). Trimming pared 6 bases from V and 7 bases from J, leaving 13 bases between. CDR3 length equals 14 residues.

This clone has a handful of counts. The chain couples TRBV9 to TRBJ1-2, with D unclear. This CDR3 comprises 15 residues. Looked up from germline, CDR1 is SGDLS and CDR2 is YYNGEE. Trimming shortened V by 0 bases and J by 8 bases, and 17 bases separated the two germline ends. The CDR3 nucleotides are TGTGCCAGCAGCGTAGGACCGCTGGGCCGGGAAGGCTACACCTTC. It encodes CASSVGPLGREGYTF.